This T cell receptor beta chain was documented in a study of blood T cell repertoires in COVID-19. Original data processing: The authors estimated nucleated cell counts from reference gene primer amplification. Libraries were prepared by immunoSEQ multiplex PCR; TCRdb keeps only in-frame clonotypes and omits some of them. That table gives V, J and clone size, and the DNA gave D and trimming. The table shows around 94,000 clones, with 65% to 90% occurring only once. Sequenced input: peripheral blood. The sequence derives from a man aged 80 or over with acute or convalescent COVID-19.

CDR3 residues: CAWKGGPYEQYF. The CDR3 bases are TGTGCCTGGAAAGGGGGACCCTACGAGCAGTACTTC. The chain carries TRBV30 and TRBJ2-7; TRBD1 might be the D (6 bases). From germline, CDR1 is GTSNPN and CDR2 SVGIG (reference sequence). V was cut by 4 bases and J by 2 bases, with 9 bases left in between. This CDR3 is 12 amino acids long.